This TCR beta chain is from a study of shared clonotypes between healthy human individuals. Study-level points and caveats: Generally, naive subsets came out with larger estimated richness than memory subsets.

V was cut by 0 bases and J by 1 base, with 9 bases left in between. Germline loops: CDR1 LGHNA, CDR2 YSLEER. This CDR3 region has 15 residues. Only one count was recorded for this clone. Its target is unknown. Sequenced by immunoSEQ multiplex PCR; TCRdb stores in-frame clones only, minus some. Here the sample spans some 2,000,000 clones, roughly 95% being singletons. Material: naive CD4+ T cells sorted from blood. Subset defined: CD45RA+ positively selected. The TCR comes from a man aged 18 to 29 in good health. J is TRBJ2-5 and V is TRBV4-3; D may match TRBD1 or TRBD2 (5 bases each). The CDR3 spells CASSQDPGTQETQYF. The CDR3 DNA reads as TGCGCCAGCAGCCAAGATCCAGGGACCCAAGAGACCCAGTACTTC.